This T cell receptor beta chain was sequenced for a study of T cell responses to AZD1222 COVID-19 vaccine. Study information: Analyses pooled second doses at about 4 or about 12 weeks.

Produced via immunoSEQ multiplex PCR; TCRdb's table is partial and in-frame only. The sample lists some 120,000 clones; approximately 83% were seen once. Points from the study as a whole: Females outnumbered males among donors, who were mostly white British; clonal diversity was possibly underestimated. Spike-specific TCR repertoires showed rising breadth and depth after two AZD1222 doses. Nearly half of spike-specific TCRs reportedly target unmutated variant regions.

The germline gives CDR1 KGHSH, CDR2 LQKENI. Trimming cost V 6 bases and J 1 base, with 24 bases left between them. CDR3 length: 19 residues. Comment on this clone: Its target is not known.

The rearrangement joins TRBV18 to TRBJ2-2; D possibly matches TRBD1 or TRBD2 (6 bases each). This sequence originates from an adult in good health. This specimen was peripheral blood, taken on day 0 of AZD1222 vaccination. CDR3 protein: CASSRTRGGTQENTGELFF. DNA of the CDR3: TGTGCCAGCTCCCGAACTCGGGGCGGGACACAAGAGAACACCGGGGAGCTGTTTTTT. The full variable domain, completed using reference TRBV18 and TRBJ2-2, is NAGVMQNPRHLVRRRGQEARLRCSPMKGHSHVYWYRQLPEEGLKFMVYLQKENIIDESGMPKERFSAEFPKEGPSILRIQQVVRGDSAAYFCASSRTRGGTQENTGELFFGEGSRLTVL.